The present TCR beta chain was sequenced within a study of esophageal squamous cell carcinoma under preoperative chemotherapy. Time point in this sample: before preoperative PTX-NDP chemotherapy. TCRdb ran MiXCR on the PCR reads and lists one entry per CDR3 protein. The sample includes about 30,000 distinct CDR3 sequences, under 60% of them seen just once. CDR1 SGHTA and CDR2 FQGTGA come from the germline V gene. The CDR3 loop spans 17 amino acids. The V and J ends lost 5 bases and 12 bases, in that order; junction bases with no gene match: 22. V usage is TRBV7-3 and J usage is TRBJ2-4; 7 bases agree with TRBD2. The biological material was taken from a patient given preoperative chemotherapy. This clonotype was obtained from a human donor with esophageal squamous cell carcinoma. The donor label of this sample is uncertain. The CDR3 DNA sequence: TGTGCCAGCAGCGTGGGGCCGGGGGGAGGTGACAAAGAGACTCAGTACTTC. Protein sequence: CASSVGPGGGDKETQYF.